What follows are 21 T cell receptor beta chains derived from one specimen sequenced in a study of T-cell reconstitution after alpha-beta-depleted transplantation in children. Using unique molecular identifiers, the investigators prepared the TCRbeta library. A single record per CDR3 protein comes from TCRdb applying MiXCR to the PCR reads. This repertoire shows hundreds of thousands of distinct CDR3 sequences, roughly 15% found once; its top ten account for approximately 5%. Sequencing was performed on PBMCs, mostly from graft donor cells, taken 360 days after TCRalphabeta/CD19-depleted stem cell transplant. Receptor source: a male patient under 18 who had a stem cell transplant for acute lymphoblastic leukemia, so the T cells may come from the graft donor.

The CDR3 sequence is CASSPASFRAKNIQYF. CDR3 DNA sequence: TGTGCCAGCAGTCCAGCCTCGTTTAGAGCCAAAAACATTCAGTACTTC. The chain carries TRBV28 and TRBJ2-4; D gene unclear. This CDR3 spans 16 amino acids. The germline V gene has CDR1 MDHEN and CDR2 SYDVKM. V lost 5 bases to trimming and J lost 0 bases, with 14 bases between them.

This clonotype was seen a handful of times. The V and J genes are TRBV7-9 and TRBJ1-4, with D possibly TRBD1 on 5 matching bases. Per the germline V gene, CDR1 is SEHNR and CDR2 is FQNEAQ (reference sequence). There are 16 residues in the CDR3. V was shortened by 4 bases and J by 8 bases, with 20 bases between the two germline ends. CDR3 sequence reads: CASSSNRGQTPEKLFF. CDR3 sequence (DNA): TGTGCCAGCAGCTCAAACCGGGGCCAGACACCAGAAAAACTGTTTTTT.

This clonotype was seen a handful of times. The gene calls are TRBV18 and TRBJ2-5; 7 nucleotides match TRBD1. Germline V lookup: CDR1 KGHSH, CDR2 LQKENI. Trimming cost V 3 bases and J 1 base; bases outside gene matches: 5. The CDR3 is 15 residues long. The CDR3 loop reads CASSPRTGLQETQYF. DNA for the CDR3: TGTGCCAGCTCACCCAGGACAGGTCTCCAAGAGACCCAGTACTTC. The whole variable domain, filled in from reference TRBV18 and TRBJ2-5, reads NAGVMQNPRHLVRRRGQEARLRCSPMKGHSHVYWYRQLPEEGLKFMVYLQKENIIDESGMPKERFSAEFPKEGPSILRIQQVVRGDSAAYFCASSPRTGLQETQYFGPGTRLLVL.

This chain connects TRBV7-9 to TRBJ2-7, with 9 bases matching TRBD1. The CDR3 is made up of 15 amino acids. Trimming took 5 bases from V and 0 from J; bases not matched to a gene: 5. CDR1 and CDR2 from the germline V gene are SEHNR and FQNEAQ (reference sequence). Here the CDR3 DNA reads TGTGCCAGCAGCAAAGGGACAGGGCTCTCCTACGAGCAGTACTTC. This translates into CASSKGTGLSYEQYF.

The sample holds many counts of this clonotype. V is TRBV15 and J is TRBJ2-7; D remains ambiguous. The germline V gene encodes CDR1 LNHNV and CDR2 YYDKDF (reference sequence). V lost 1 base and J 3 bases, leaving 7 bases between the germline ends. The CDR3 has 13 residues. The DNA for the CDR3 is TGTGCCACCAGCAGAGTGTCCAACTACGAGCAGTACTTC. As protein: CATSRVSNYEQYF. Drawing the rest from reference TRBV15 and TRBJ2-7, the complete variable domain is DAMVIQNPRYQVTQFGKPVTLSCSQTLNHNVMYWYQQKSSQAPKLLFHYYDKDFNNEADTPDNFQSRRPNTSFCFLDIRSPGLGDTAMYLCATSRVSNYEQYFGPGTRLTVT.

This clonotype turned up a few times. The V gene is TRBV7-2, the J gene TRBJ2-1; no clear D gene. V was pared by 5 bases and J by 13 bases, with 18 bases between. The germline V gene has CDR1 SGHTA and CDR2 FQGNSA. There are 13 residues in the CDR3. The CDR3 nucleotides are TGTGCCAGCAGCCCGAGACCACTGGTCTCTCAGTTCTTC. Amino acid sequence: CASSPRPLVSQFF.

V gene TRBV29-1 combines with J gene TRBJ1-2; D perhaps matches TRBD1 (5 bases). Germline V gene lookup returns CDR1 SQVTM and CDR2 ANQGSEA. The V and J ends lost 3 bases and 6 bases respectively, with 11 bases between them. This CDR3 comprises 12 residues. The CDR3 sequence is CSVDEGTHGYTF. The CDR3 nucleotides are TGCAGCGTTGATGAGGGGACCCATGGCTACACCTTC. Supplemented by reference TRBV29-1 and TRBJ1-2, the full variable domain reads SAVISQKPSRDICQRGTSLTIQCQVDSQVTMMFWYRQQPGQSLTLIATANQGSEATYESGFVIDKFPISRPNLTFSTLTVSNMSPEDSSIYLCSVDEGTHGYTFGSGTRLTVV.

Only a few counts were recorded for this clonotype. V usage is TRBV27 and J usage is TRBJ2-5; 14 bases are a match to TRBD2. CDR1 MNHEY and CDR2 SMNVEV come from the germline V gene (reference sequence). The CDR3 is made up of 14 amino acids. V was clipped by 8 bases and J by 3 bases; unmatched bases: 2. CDR3 sequence: CASSTSGGEETQYF. CDR3 bases: TGTGCCAGCTCGACTAGCGGGGGGGAAGAGACCCAGTACTTC.

The rearrangement links TRBV7-6 to TRBJ2-7; 14 bases are shared with TRBD2. The CDR3 length is 15 residues. J lost 8 bases, V lost 6 bases, and 9 bases had no gene match. Germline V gene sequence: CDR1 SGHVS, CDR2 FNYEAQ. The CDR3, as DNA: TGTGCCAGCAGTCCCCCGGGACTAGCGGGAGCGAAGCAGTACGTC. This encodes CASSPPGLAGAKQYV.

J is TRBJ2-7 and V is TRBV4-1; weak D call: TRBD1 (6 bases). This CDR3 is built from 17 residues. From germline, CDR1 is MGHRA and CDR2 YSYEKL. The germline V and J ends were trimmed by 1 base and 4 bases, with 20 bases remaining between them. CDR3 residues: CASSQGGEGRGRYEQYF. The CDR3 DNA reads as TGCGCCAGCAGCCAAGGAGGGGAAGGCAGGGGACGGTACGAGCAGTACTTC.

The gene calls are TRBV29-1 and TRBJ2-1; perhaps TRBD1 as D (5 bases). The CDR3 totals 14 residues. CDR1 SQVTM and CDR2 ANQGSEA come from the germline V gene. Trimming cost V 5 bases and J 6 bases, with 17 bases left between them. The CDR3 DNA reads as TGCAGCGTTTACCGCCAGGGAATAAGCAATGAGCAGTTCTTC. Translation: CSVYRQGISNEQFF.

This clonotype was recorded many times. The chain has TRBV7-3 and TRBJ2-3; D is perhaps TRBD1 (6 bases). This CDR3 has 15 amino acids. The germline gives CDR1 SGHTA, CDR2 FQGTGA. V was trimmed by 1 base and J by 3 bases, leaving 11 bases between them. CDR3 DNA: TGTGCCAGCAGCTTAAGGCAGGGGTCTACAGATACGCAGTATTTT. Its protein is CASSLRQGSTDTQYF. The variable domain in full, with the rest retrieved from reference TRBV7-3 and TRBJ2-3, is GAGVSQTPSNKVTEKGKYVELRCDPISGHTALYWYRQSLGQGPEFLIYFQGTGAADDSGLPNDRFFAVRPEGSVSTLKIQRTERGDSAVYLCASSLRQGSTDTQYFGPGTRLTVL.

This clonotype was detected a few times. This rearrangement joins TRBV12-3 or TRBV12-4 to TRBJ2-7; 7 bases line up with TRBD2. The V and J ends lost 6 bases and 0 bases, in that order; junction bases with no gene match: 2. This CDR3 has 13 amino acids. CDR3 nucleotides: TGTGCCAGCAGCGGGACTACCTCCTACGAGCAGTACTTC. It specifies CASSGTTSYEQYF.

This clonotype was counted a few times. The genes are TRBV18 and TRBJ1-6; the match to TRBD1 covers 8 bases. Germline V gene lookup returns CDR1 KGHSH and CDR2 LQKENI. The ends lost 4 bases at V and 9 bases at J; junction bases unmatched: 17. The CDR3 extends over 18 amino acids. The CDR3 spells CASSRELRWTGWSSPLHF. The CDR3 DNA reads TGTGCCAGCTCACGCGAACTGAGATGGACAGGGTGGAGTTCACCCCTCCACTTT.

The chain joins TRBV5-1 to TRBJ2-3, with 8 bases lining up with TRBD2. The germline V gene encodes CDR1 SGHRS and CDR2 YFSETQ. CDR3 length: 16 residues. The V and J ends lost 0 bases and 4 bases, in that order; junction bases with no gene match: 7. CDR3 region: CASSLAGGLAPDTQYF. CDR3 bases: TGCGCCAGCAGCTTGGCCGGAGGACTAGCTCCAGATACGCAGTATTTT.

This clonotype was seen only a few times. V is TRBV20-1 and J is TRBJ2-7, with D unclear. Trimming removed 3 bases from V and 0 bases from J, with 12 bases in between. The CDR3 is 14 amino acids. Germline V CDR1 and CDR2: DFQATT, SNEGSKA (reference sequence). As DNA, the CDR3 is TGCAGTGCTAGGGGTGACATCCTCTCCTACGAGCAGTACTTC. Protein product: CSARGDILSYEQYF.

In regard to this clonotype: This is likely a read error, given that the CDR3 carries no conserved phenylalanine or tryptophan at its end. V usage is TRBV2 and J usage is TRBJ2-7; D may be TRBD1 or TRBD2 (5 bases each). The CDR3 covers 14 residues. Trimming took 9 bases from V and 6 from J, leaving 21 bases between them. Germline assignment: CDR1 SNHLY and CDR2 FYNNEI. CDR3 region: CASWGMSGPTEQYY. In nucleotides, the CDR3 is TGTGCCAGTTGGGGGATGAGCGGCCCTACCGAGCAGTACTAC.

This clonotype was counted a few times. The chain employs TRBV10-3 and TRBJ2-4; 9 bases agree with TRBD2. CDR3 size: 20 residues. J was trimmed by 2 bases and V by 0 bases; bases with no gene match: 14. Germline CDR1 and CDR2: ENHRY and SYGVKD. The CDR3 spells CAISESPPAGGLLSKNIQYF. The CDR3 region has the DNA TGTGCCATCAGTGAGTCCCCGCCAGCGGGAGGCCTCCTCTCCAAAAACATTCAGTACTTC.

This clonotype was seen at least ten times. The gene calls are TRBV29-1 and TRBJ2-7; D perhaps matches TRBD1 (6 bases). V was pared by 4 bases and J by 2 bases, with 15 bases between. Per germline, CDR1 SQVTM and CDR2 ANQGSEA. The CDR3 runs to 14 residues. The CDR3 DNA reads TGCAGCGTTGGCCCCACAGGGATCCCCTACGAGCAGTACTTC. Its translation is CSVGPTGIPYEQYF.

The chain combines TRBV20-1 with TRBJ2-1; TRBD1 matches 9 bases. The trim removed 4 bases at V and 4 bases at J, leaving 14 bases unmatched. The CDR3 consists of 17 residues. Germline values: CDR1 DFQATT, CDR2 SNEGSKA (reference sequence). The CDR3 here is CSANSLQRTGVYNEQFF. CDR3 DNA sequence: TGCAGTGCTAACTCCCTCCAGAGGACAGGGGTTTACAATGAGCAGTTCTTC.

The chain combines TRBV6-1 with TRBJ1-5; D is undetermined. This CDR3 is built from 16 residues. With 7 bases removed from V and 4 bases from J, the gap between germline ends came to 20 bases. Germline assignment: CDR1 MNHNS and CDR2 SASEGT. The CDR3 sequence is CASNHDRPYGNQPQHF. CDR3 DNA sequence: TGTGCCAGCAACCACGACCGCCCATACGGGAATCAGCCCCAGCATTTT.